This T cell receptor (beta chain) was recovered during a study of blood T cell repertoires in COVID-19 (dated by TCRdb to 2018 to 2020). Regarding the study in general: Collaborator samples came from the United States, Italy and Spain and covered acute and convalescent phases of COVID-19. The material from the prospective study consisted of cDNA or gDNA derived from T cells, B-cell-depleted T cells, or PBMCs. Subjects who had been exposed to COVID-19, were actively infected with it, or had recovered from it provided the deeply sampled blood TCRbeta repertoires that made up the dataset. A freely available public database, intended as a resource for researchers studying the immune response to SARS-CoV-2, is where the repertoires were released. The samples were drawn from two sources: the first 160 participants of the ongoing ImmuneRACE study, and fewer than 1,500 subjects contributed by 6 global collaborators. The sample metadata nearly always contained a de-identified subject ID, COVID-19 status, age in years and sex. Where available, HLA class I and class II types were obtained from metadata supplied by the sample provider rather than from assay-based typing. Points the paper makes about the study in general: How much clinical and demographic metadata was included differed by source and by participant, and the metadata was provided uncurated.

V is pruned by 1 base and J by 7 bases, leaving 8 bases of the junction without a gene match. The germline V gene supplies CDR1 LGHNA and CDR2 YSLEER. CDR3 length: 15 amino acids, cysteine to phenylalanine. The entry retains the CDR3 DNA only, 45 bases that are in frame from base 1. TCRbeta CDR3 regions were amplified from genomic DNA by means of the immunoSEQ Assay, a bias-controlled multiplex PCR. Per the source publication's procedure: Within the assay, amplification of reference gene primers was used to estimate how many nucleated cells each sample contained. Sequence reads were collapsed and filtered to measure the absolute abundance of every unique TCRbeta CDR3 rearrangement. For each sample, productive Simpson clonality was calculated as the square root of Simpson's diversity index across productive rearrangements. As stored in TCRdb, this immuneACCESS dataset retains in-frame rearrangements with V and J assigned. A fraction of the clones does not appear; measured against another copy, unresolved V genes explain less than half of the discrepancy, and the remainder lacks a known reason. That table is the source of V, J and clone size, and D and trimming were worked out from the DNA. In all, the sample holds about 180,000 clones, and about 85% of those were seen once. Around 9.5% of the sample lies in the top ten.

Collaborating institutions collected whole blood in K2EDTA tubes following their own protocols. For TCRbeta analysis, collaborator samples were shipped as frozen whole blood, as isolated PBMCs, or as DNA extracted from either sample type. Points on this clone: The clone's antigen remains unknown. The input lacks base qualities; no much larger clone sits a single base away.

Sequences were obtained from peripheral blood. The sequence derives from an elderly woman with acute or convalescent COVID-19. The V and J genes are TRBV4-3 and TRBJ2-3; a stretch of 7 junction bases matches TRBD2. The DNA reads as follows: TGCGCCAGCAGCCAAGGGAGGGCAGCGGGGAATACGCAGTATTTT. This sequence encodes CASSQGRAAGNTQYF.